A selection of T cell receptor beta chains follows, all from one sample in a study of Graves' ophthalmopathy and Graves' hyperthyroidism. TCRdb processed the multiplex PCR reads anew with MiXCR; each CDR3 protein has one entry. The table has about 420,000 distinct CDR3 sequences, roughly 21% seen once. The sample comprised peripheral blood. These receptors came from a woman aged 18-29 years with stable Graves' hyperthyroidism. The CDR3 runs from the conserved cysteine through the conserved F or W. The order of the fields is D gene, clone size, V gene, J gene, CDR3 protein, CDR3 DNA. The D gene is left open where the match is weak. Expanded clones get a size class; other rows say once, few or many, or leave the size out.

>.|many|TRBV6-4|TRBJ1-2
CATRTRTLSSRNYGYTF
TGTGCCACCAGGACTAGGACACTATCCTCTAGGAACTATGGCTACACCTTC
>.|many|TRBV12-3/TRBV12-4|TRBJ2-7
CASSFAGSYEQYF
TGTGCCAGCAGTTTCGCAGGCTCCTACGAGCAGTACTTC
>TRBD2|.|TRBV10-3|TRBJ2-7
CAISWDYLYEQYF
TGTGCCATCAGTTGGGACTACCTGTACGAGCAGTACTTC
>TRBD2|many|TRBV5-1|TRBJ2-7
CASSLGGLAEFEQYF
TGCGCCAGCAGCTTGGGAGGACTAGCGGAGTTCGAGCAGTACTTC
>TRBD2|many|TRBV4-1|TRBJ2-7
CASSQTNSGGYEQYF
TGCGCCAGCAGCCAGACTAACTCGGGGGGTTACGAGCAGTACTTC
>.|few|TRBV23-1|TRBJ2-3
CASLFGSGNSVGAADTQYF
TGCGCCAGCCTCTTTGGTTCGGGGAATTCGGTAGGGGCAGCAGATACGCAGTATTTT
>.|few|TRBV30|TRBJ1-5
CAWSQTGGNQPQHF
TGTGCCTGGAGTCAGACTGGCGGGAATCAGCCCCAGCATTTT
>TRBD1|many|TRBV2|TRBJ1-1
CASCRQGYTEAFF
TGTGCCAGCTGTCGACAGGGGTACACTGAAGCTTTCTTT
>.|many|TRBV5-1|TRBJ1-1
CASSLGDGGAFF
TGCGCCAGCAGCTTGGGGGACGGTGGAGCTTTCTTT
>.|many|TRBV2|TRBJ2-5
CASSVRGGETQYF
TGTGCCAGCAGTGTTCGGGGAGGAGAGACCCAGTACTTC
>TRBD2|many|TRBV19|TRBJ2-5
CASSQTREGKETQYF
TGTGCCAGTAGCCAAACGCGGGAGGGCAAAGAGACCCAGTACTTC
>.|few|TRBV14|TRBJ1-3
CASSPHPRPPFNPGQNAGNTIYF
TGTGCCAGCAGCCCACATCCGAGACCCCCATTCAACCCAGGACAGAACGCTGGAAACACCATATATTTT
>.|many|TRBV7-2|TRBJ2-7
CASSLASTTSSYEQYF
TGTGCCAGCAGCTTAGCGTCGACTACAAGCTCCTACGAGCAGTACTTC
>TRBD1|.|TRBV27|TRBJ2-7
CASKSAGTGFYEQYF
TGTGCCAGCAAGTCAGCCGGGACAGGGTTCTACGAGCAGTACTTC
>.|many|TRBV5-5|TRBJ1-1
CASSWSVDTEAFF
TGTGCCAGCAGCTGGTCGGTGGACACTGAAGCTTTCTTT
>TRBD2|few|TRBV7-2|TRBJ2-7
CASSWQRGLEQYF
TGTGCCAGCAGCTGGCAGCGGGGCCTCGAGCAGTACTTC
>TRBD2|.|TRBV20-1|TRBJ2-7
CSAGTSGNTYEQYF
TGCAGTGCAGGGACTAGCGGTAATACCTACGAGCAGTACTTC
>.|.|TRBV12-3/TRBV12-4|TRBJ1-6
CASRPRGASPLHF
TGTGCCAGCAGGCCACGAGGGGCATCACCCCTCCACTTT
>.|many|TRBV12-3/TRBV12-4|TRBJ2-7
CASTQRKGYEQYF
TGTGCCAGCACCCAAAGAAAGGGGTACGAGCAGTACTTC
>TRBD1|many|TRBV12-3/TRBV12-4|TRBJ2-7
CASSGTGGRRSSYEQYF
TGTGCCAGCAGCGGTACAGGGGGACGTAGGAGCTCCTACGAGCAGTACTTC
>.|many|TRBV7-2|TRBJ1-1
CASSLTAGVGTEAFF
TGTGCCAGCAGCTTAACGGCAGGGGTCGGCACTGAAGCTTTCTTT
>.|many|TRBV7-2|TRBJ1-3
CASSLYGNTIYF
TGTGCCAGCAGCTTATACGGAAACACCATATATTTT